The clone carrying this TCR beta chain was seen many times. Antigen: not known. This entry comes from a study of CD8 T cells in ankylosing spondylitis. Study results and limitations: CD8+ cells made up the disease-linked clones, which were relatively rare in peripheral blood. Researchers reportedly found disease-linked clones significantly enriched in matched ankylosing spondylitis synovial fluid. One TCR beta motif, made up of under ten highly homologous variants, appeared characteristic of ankylosing spondylitis blood.

The junction had 16 bases not matched to a gene; V was cut back by 6 bases and J by 4 bases. CDR3 length equals 17 residues. In TCRdb, the 5' RACE reads were re-called with MiXCR into one record per CDR3 protein. This table has 200,000 or so distinct CDR3 sequences, under 15% appearing once. The gene calls are TRBV12-3 or TRBV12-4 and TRBJ1-1; TRBD1 agrees at 8 bases. This TCR derives from a female donor with ankylosing spondylitis or in good health (not recorded which). Sequenced material: blood, either unsorted or a sorted T cell fraction (not recorded which). This CDR3 reads CASSSPGQGLRSTEAFF. For the CDR3, the DNA is TGTGCCAGCAGCAGCCCCGGACAGGGCCTAAGGAGCACTGAAGCTTTCTTT.